There are many counts of the clone carrying this T cell receptor beta chain. The antigen is unknown. V dropped 5 bases and J dropped 4 bases, with 14 bases sitting between them. The CDR3 is made up of 14 amino acids. CDR1 and CDR2 (germline): ENHRY, SYGVKD. As the template, RNA transcripts were used to amplify TCR beta CDR3 regions. HTBI-primed first-round RT-PCR preceded second-round multiplex PCR. Using its own MiXCR run on the multiplex PCR reads, TCRdb lists one record per CDR3 protein. The table includes 400,000 to 450,000 distinct CDR3 sequences, around 21% detected once. The data derive from a study of Graves' ophthalmopathy and Graves' hyperthyroidism. The study, taken as a whole, reports: A 13-signature model separated ophthalmopathy from stable hyperthyroidism, around 88% sensitivity, 65% to 82% specificity.

Material: peripheral blood. The chain combines TRBV10-3 with TRBJ2-5; possible D gene TRBD1, 5 bases. The source of this sequence is a young woman with stable Graves' hyperthyroidism. CDR3 DNA: TGTGCCATCAGTCCCGGAGAAAGGGGAGAGACCCAGTACTTC. Amino acid sequence: CAISPGERGETQYF.